One and the same sample provided the 5 T cell receptor beta chains below, sequenced in a study of identical twins. Each CDR3 protein gets one entry after TCRdb re-called the 5' RACE reads with MiXCR. The sample lists 500,000 to 550,000 distinct CDR3 sequences; roughly 21% were seen once. Another study also made use of these data, one on T cells expressing NK-cell markers.

Sequencing was carried out using CD4+ T cells sorted from blood. Receptors originate from a woman younger than 35 in good health.

The chain recombines TRBV20-1 with TRBJ2-2, with 8 positions matching TRBD1. The CDR3 runs to 16 residues. Germline CDR1 and CDR2: DFQATT and SNEGSKA (reference sequence). With V trimmed by 3 bases and J by 3 bases, 9 bases remained unmatched. Here the CDR3 reads CSASGARGRDTGELFF. The DNA for the CDR3 is TGCAGTGCTAGCGGCGCCAGGGGGCGCGACACCGGGGAGCTGTTTTTT.

The chain carries TRBV5-1 and TRBJ1-1, with 7 bases matching TRBD1. Trimming cost V 4 bases and J 2 bases; bases outside gene matches: 5. The CDR3 is made up of 14 amino acids. Germline CDR1 is SGHRS and CDR2 is YFSETQ. The CDR3 loop is CASSRDSYNTEAFF. For the CDR3, the DNA is TGCGCCAGCAGCCGGGACAGCTACAACACTGAAGCTTTCTTT.

V and J are TRBV20-1 and TRBJ2-1; 8 bases match TRBD2. This CDR3 has 15 amino acids. CDR1 is DFQATT and CDR2 is SNEGSKA in the germline V gene (reference sequence). V lost 1 base and J lost 6; bases outside the gene matches: 8. The DNA of the CDR3 is TGCAGTGCTAGAGGGCGCGGGAGGATTTTCAATGAGCAGTTCTTC. It yields the protein CSARGRGRIFNEQFF.

The gene calls are TRBV19 and TRBJ1-5; D might be TRBD1 (5 bases). The CDR3 spans 14 residues. V was cut by 7 bases and J by 2 bases, with 12 bases left in between. Germline V gives CDR1 LNHDA, CDR2 SQIVND (reference sequence). CDR3 DNA: TGTGCCAGTACCCTGGGGCAGGGCAATCAGCCCCAGCATTTT. Protein sequence: CASTLGQGNQPQHF.

This clonotype was counted a few times. V gene TRBV5-1 combines with J gene TRBJ1-4; D not resolved. Trimming took off 9 bases at V and 0 bases at J, with 12 bases between the two ends. Germline lookup yields CDR1 SGHRS and CDR2 YFSETQ. The CDR3 extends over 14 amino acids. The CDR3 region is CATRTGATNEKLFF. The CDR3 DNA is TGCGCCACCAGAACTGGCGCAACTAATGAAAAACTGTTTTTT. Full variable domain (rest looked up from reference TRBV5-1 and TRBJ1-4): KAGVTQTPRYLIKTRGQQVTLSCSPISGHRSVSWYQQTPGQGLQFLFEYFSETQRNKGNFPGRFSGRQFSNSRSEMNVSTLELGDSALYLCATRTGATNEKLFFGSGTQLSVL.